This T cell receptor (beta chain) appears in the sequencing data of a study of cytomegalovirus exposure and HLA in healthy donors. Whole-study context: Some 80 million unique TCR sequences came from HLA-typed donors in an early release. The Caucasian-associated ancestry cluster held roughly 81% of a few hundred genotyped donors.

The CDR3 is 14 residues long. CDR1 and CDR2 from the germline V gene are SGHRS and YFSETQ. The junction had 3 bases not matched to a gene; V was cut back by 1 base and J by 5 bases. About this clone: Its antigen is unidentified.

Whole-study results and caveats: Follow-up analysis found HLA locus-dependent TCR association rates, highest for DRB1 and lowest for HLA-C.

PCR was performed using 60 Vbeta and 13 Jbeta primers. Generated by immunoSEQ multiplex PCR, the TCRdb table keeps only in-frame clones and is missing some. The top ten hold about 7.8% of the sample, which has 95,000 to 150,000 clones, around two thirds seen once. This receptor was identified in a woman aged 40 to 55 in good health and CMV-seropositive. This chain uses TRBV5-1 with TRBJ1-1; 9 bases align to TRBD1. Sequenced: PBMCs. CDR3 region: CASSLTGGGTEAFF. The CDR3 nucleotides read TGCGCCAGCAGCTTGACAGGGGGCGGGACTGAAGCTTTCTTT.